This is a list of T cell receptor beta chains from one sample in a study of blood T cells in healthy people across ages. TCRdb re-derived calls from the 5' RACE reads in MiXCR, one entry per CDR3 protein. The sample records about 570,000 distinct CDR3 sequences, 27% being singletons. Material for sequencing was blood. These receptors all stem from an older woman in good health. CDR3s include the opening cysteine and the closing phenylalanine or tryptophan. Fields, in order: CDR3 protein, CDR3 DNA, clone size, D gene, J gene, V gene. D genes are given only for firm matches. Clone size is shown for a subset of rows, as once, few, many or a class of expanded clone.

CDR3 protein: CAGSLAVTSSQYF; CDR3 DNA: TGTGCCGGCAGCTTAGCGGTAACTAGCAGTCAGTACTTC; clone size: NA; D gene: NA; J gene: TRBJ2-4; V gene: TRBV7-8
CDR3 protein: CASSDDLTPGKLFF; CDR3 DNA: TGTGCCAGCAGTGACGACCTAACACCCGGGAAACTGTTTTTT; clone size: few; D gene: NA; J gene: TRBJ1-4; V gene: TRBV25-1
CDR3 protein: CASSLQGLGAEQFF; CDR3 DNA: TGTGCCAGCTCACTCCAGGGATTAGGAGCTGAGCAGTTCTTC; clone size: few; D gene: NA; J gene: TRBJ2-1; V gene: TRBV2
CDR3 protein: CASSLGDTLNEKLFF; CDR3 DNA: TGCGCCAGCAGCCTAGGGGACACCCTTAATGAAAAACTGTTTTTT; clone size: NA; D gene: NA; J gene: TRBJ1-4; V gene: TRBV4-3
CDR3 protein: CASSLSAGGDYGYTF; CDR3 DNA: TGTGCCAGCAGTTTATCGGCAGGGGGGGACTATGGCTACACCTTC; clone size: few; D gene: TRBD1; J gene: TRBJ1-2; V gene: TRBV27
CDR3 protein: CSAKAGGDPGETQYF; CDR3 DNA: TGCAGTGCAAAAGCGGGGGGGGATCCGGGGGAGACCCAGTACTTC; clone size: NA; D gene: TRBD2; J gene: TRBJ2-5; V gene: TRBV20-1
CDR3 protein: CASTRDLTTGFRYF; CDR3 DNA: TGTGCCAGCACTCGCGATCTAACGACAGGTTTTCGGTATTTT; clone size: few; D gene: NA; J gene: TRBJ2-3; V gene: TRBV6-5
CDR3 protein: CASSYFPRGGSNTEAFF; CDR3 DNA: TGTGCCAGCAGTTACTTCCCCCGGGGGGGGTCTAACACTGAAGCTTTCTTT; clone size: NA; D gene: NA; J gene: TRBJ1-1; V gene: TRBV6-6
CDR3 protein: CASSLNIGTMYTQETQYF; CDR3 DNA: TGTGCCAGCAGCTTAAATATAGGCACCATGTATACCCAAGAGACCCAGTACTTC; clone size: few; D gene: NA; J gene: TRBJ2-5; V gene: TRBV7-9
CDR3 protein: CSAFSRGGYTF; CDR3 DNA: TGCAGTGCCTTTTCCCGCGGGGGCTACACCTTC; clone size: few; D gene: NA; J gene: TRBJ1-2; V gene: TRBV20-1